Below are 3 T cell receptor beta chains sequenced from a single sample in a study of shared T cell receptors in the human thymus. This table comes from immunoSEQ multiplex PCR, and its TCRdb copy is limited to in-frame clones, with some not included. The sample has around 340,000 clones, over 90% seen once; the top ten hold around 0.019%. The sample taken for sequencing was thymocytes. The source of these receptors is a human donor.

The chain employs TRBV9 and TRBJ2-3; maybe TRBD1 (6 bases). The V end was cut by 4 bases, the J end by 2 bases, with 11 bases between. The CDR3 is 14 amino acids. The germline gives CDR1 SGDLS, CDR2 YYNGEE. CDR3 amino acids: CASSRGGYTDTQYF. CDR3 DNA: TGTGCCAGCAGCCGAGGGGGTTACACAGATACGCAGTATTTT.

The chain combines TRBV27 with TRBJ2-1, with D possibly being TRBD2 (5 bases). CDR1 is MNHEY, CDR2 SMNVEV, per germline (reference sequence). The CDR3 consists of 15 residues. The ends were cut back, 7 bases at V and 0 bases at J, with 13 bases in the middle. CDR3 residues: CASTPRGNSYNEQFF. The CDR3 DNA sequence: TGTGCCAGCACTCCACGGGGAAACTCCTACAATGAGCAGTTCTTC.

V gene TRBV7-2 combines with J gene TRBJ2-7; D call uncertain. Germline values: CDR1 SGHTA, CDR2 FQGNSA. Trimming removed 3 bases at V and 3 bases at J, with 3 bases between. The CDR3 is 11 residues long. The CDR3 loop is CASSFNYEQYF. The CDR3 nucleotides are TGTGCCAGCAGCTTCAACTACGAGCAGTACTTC.